The clone carrying this T cell receptor beta chain came up a few times. Its specificity is not known. These data originate in a study of blood T cells in healthy people across ages. Study-wide points: Diversity estimates drawn from one million T cells were deemed underestimates. Versus aged donors, long-lived donors had higher diversity and more naive CD4+ cells.

The authors ran a second PCR of roughly 7 to 11 cycles using a sample-barcoded 5' primer and a J-beta primer mix. TCRdb ran MiXCR on the 5' RACE reads and lists one entry per CDR3 protein. The sample lists 1.5 million to 2 million distinct CDR3 sequences, roughly 32% seen once, with roughly 12% in the top ten. The V gene's germline CDR1 is MNHEY and CDR2 SMNVEV (reference sequence). The ends lost 5 bases at V and 0 bases at J; junction bases unmatched: 8. The CDR3 totals 16 residues. Staff drew roughly 10 milliliters of peripheral blood from each donor. Sequencing was performed on blood. The clonotype comes from a woman younger than 45 in good health. The gene calls are TRBV27 and TRBJ2-5; 8 bases map to TRBD2. The CDR3 DNA follows: TGTGCCAGCAGTCAGTTAGCGGGGAGGGACCAAGAGACCCAGTACTTC. It yields the protein CASSQLAGRDQETQYF.